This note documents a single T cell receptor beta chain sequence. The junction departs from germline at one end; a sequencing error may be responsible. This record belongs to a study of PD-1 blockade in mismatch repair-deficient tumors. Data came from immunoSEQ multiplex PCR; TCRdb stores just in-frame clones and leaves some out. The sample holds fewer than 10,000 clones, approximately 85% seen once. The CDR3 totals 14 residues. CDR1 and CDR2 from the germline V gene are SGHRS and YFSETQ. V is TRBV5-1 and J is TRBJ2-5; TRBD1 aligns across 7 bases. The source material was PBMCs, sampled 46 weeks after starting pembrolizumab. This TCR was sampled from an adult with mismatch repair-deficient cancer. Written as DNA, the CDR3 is TGCGCCAGCACCTTGGGGGAGAGGGGGCGGACCCAGTACTTC. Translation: CASTLGERGRTQYF.